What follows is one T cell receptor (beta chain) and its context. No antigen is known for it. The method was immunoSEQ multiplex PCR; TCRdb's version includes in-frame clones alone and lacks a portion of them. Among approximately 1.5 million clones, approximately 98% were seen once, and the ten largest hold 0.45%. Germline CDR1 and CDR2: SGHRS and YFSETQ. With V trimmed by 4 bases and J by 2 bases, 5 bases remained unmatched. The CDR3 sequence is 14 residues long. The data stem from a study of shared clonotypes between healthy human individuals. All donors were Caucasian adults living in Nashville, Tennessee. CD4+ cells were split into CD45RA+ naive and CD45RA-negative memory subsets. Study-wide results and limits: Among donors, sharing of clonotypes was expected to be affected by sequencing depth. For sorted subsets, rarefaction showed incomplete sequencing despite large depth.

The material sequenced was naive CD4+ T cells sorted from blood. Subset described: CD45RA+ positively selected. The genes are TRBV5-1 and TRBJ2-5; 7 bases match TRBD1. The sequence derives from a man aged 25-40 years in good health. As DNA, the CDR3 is TGCGCCAGCAGCGGGGGACAGATGCAAGAGACCCAGTACTTC. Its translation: CASSGGQMQETQYF.